One TCR beta chain is described in this entry. CDR3 size: 15 residues. The junction had 4 bases not matched to a gene; V was cut back by 5 bases and J by 2 bases. Germline loops: CDR1 SGHAT, CDR2 FQNNGV. This entry belongs to a study of blood T cell repertoires in COVID-19. At the level of the study: Acute and convalescent COVID-19 specimens originated in the United States, Italy and Spain.

Produced via immunoSEQ multiplex PCR; TCRdb's table is partial and in-frame only. The data contain about 160,000 clones, 80% to 85% of them seen just once; the ten biggest clones take up approximately 14%. This receptor was identified in a man between 18 and 29 years old with active or convalescent COVID-19. The chain joins TRBV11-2 to TRBJ2-1; 9 bases are shared with TRBD2. Material for sequencing was peripheral blood. CDR3 residues: CASSRSGSAYNEQFF. The CDR3 coding sequence is TGTGCCAGCAGCCGTAGCGGGAGCGCCTACAATGAGCAGTTCTTC.